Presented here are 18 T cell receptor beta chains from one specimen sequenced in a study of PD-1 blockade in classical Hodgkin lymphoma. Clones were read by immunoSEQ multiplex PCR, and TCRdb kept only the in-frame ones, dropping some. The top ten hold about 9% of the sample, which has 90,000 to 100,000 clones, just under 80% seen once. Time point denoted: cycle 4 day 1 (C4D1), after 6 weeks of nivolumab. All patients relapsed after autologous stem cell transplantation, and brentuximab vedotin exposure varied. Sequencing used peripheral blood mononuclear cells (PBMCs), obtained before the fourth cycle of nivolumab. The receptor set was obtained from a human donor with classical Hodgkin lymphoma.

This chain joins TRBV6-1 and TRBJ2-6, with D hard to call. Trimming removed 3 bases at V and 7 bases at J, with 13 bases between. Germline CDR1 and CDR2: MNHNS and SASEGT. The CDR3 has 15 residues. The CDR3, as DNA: TGTGCCAGCAGTGATCGGCACCTTGGAGCCAACGTCCTGACTTTC. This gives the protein CASSDRHLGANVLTF.

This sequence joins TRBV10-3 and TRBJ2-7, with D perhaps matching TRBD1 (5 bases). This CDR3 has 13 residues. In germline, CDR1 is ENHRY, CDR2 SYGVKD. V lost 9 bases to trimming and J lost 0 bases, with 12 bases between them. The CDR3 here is CAILAQGSYEQYF. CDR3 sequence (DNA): TGTGCCATTCTCGCTCAGGGCTCCTACGAGCAGTACTTC.

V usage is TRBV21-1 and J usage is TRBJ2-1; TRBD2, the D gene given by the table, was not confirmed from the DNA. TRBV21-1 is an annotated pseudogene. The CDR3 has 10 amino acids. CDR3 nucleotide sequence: TGTGCCAGCAGCAATTCCTTCCAGTTCTTC. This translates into CASSNSFQFF.

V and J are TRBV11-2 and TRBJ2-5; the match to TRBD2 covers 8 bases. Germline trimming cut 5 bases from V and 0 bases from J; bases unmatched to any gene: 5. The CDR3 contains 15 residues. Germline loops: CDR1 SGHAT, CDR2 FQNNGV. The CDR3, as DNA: TGTGCCAGCAGCCCTAGCGGGTGGGACCAAGAGACCCAGTACTTC. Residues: CASSPSGWDQETQYF.

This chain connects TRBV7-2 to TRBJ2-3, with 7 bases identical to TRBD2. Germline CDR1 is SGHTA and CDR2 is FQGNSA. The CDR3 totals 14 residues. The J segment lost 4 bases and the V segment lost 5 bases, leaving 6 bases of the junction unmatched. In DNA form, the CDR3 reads TGTGCCAGCAGCCCCGCGGGGGTGGCAGATACGCAGTATTTT. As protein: CASSPAGVADTQYF.

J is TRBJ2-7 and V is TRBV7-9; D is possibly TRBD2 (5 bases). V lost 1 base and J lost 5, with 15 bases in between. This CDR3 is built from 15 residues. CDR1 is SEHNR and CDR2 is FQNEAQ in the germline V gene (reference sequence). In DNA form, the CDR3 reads TGTGCCAGCAGCTTAGGTGTGACTACCAACGACGAGCAGTACTTC. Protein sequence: CASSLGVTTNDEQYF.

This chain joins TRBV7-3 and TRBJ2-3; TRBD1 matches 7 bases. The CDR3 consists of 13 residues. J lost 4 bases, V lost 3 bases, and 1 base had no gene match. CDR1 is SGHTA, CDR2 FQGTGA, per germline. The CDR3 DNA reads TGTGCCAGCAGCTTCCAGGGGGCAGATACGCAGTATTTT. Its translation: CASSFQGADTQYF.

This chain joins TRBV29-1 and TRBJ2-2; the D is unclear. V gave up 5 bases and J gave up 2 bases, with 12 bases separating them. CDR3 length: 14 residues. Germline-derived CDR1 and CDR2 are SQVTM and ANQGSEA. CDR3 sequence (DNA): TGCAGCGTTAGTCAAACTACCAACACCGGGGAGCTGTTTTTT. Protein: CSVSQTTNTGELFF.

CDR3 bases: TGTGCCAGTAGTAAAAGACAGGGGGCGACGTACGAGCAGTACTTC. Residues: CASSKRQGATYEQYF. The chain has TRBV19 and TRBJ2-7; TRBD1 matches at 10 bases. The trim removed 4 bases at V and 4 bases at J, leaving 7 bases unmatched. The germline CDR1 and CDR2 sequences are LNHDA and SQIVND (reference sequence). This CDR3 is built from 15 residues.

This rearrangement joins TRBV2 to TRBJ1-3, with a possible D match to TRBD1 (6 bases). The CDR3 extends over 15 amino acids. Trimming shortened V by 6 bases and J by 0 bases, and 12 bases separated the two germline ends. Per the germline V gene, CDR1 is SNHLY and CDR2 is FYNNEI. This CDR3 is CASRGTGNSGNTIYF. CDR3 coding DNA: TGTGCCAGCAGGGGAACAGGGAACTCTGGAAACACCATATATTTT.

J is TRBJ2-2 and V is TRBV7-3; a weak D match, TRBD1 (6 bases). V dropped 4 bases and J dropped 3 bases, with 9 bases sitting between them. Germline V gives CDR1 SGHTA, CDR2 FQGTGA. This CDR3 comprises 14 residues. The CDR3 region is CASSSQGYTGELFF. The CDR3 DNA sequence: TGTGCCAGCAGCTCACAGGGATACACCGGGGAGCTGTTTTTT. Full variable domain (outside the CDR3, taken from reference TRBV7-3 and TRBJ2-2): GAGVSQTPSNKVTEKGKYVELRCDPISGHTALYWYRQSLGQGPEFLIYFQGTGAADDSGLPNDRFFAVRPEGSVSTLKIQRTERGDSAVYLCASSSQGYTGELFFGEGSRLTVL.

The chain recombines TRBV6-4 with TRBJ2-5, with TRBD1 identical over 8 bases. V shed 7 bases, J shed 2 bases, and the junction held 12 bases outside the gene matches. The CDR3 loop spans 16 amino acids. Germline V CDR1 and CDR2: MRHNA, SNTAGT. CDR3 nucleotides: TGTGCCAGCACCGGACGCGGGACAGGTCGACAAGAGACCCAGTACTTC. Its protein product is CASTGRGTGRQETQYF.

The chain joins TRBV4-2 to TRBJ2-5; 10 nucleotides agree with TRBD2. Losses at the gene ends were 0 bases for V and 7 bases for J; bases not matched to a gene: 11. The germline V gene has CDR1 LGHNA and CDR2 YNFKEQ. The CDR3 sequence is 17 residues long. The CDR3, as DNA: TGTGCCAGCAGCCAAGAAGGTTACGGAGCGGGGGGGCTGACCCAGTACTTC. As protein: CASSQEGYGAGGLTQYF.

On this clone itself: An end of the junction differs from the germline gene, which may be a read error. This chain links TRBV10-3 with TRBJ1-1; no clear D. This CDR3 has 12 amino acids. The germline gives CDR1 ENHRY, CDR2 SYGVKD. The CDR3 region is CASSYSIGEAFF. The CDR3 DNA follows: TGTGCCAGCAGTTACTCGATAGGTGAAGCTTTCTTT.

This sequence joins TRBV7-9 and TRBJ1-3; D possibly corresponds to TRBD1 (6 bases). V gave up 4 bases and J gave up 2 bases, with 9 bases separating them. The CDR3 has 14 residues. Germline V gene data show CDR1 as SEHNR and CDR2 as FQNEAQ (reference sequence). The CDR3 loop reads CASSSRQAGNTIYF. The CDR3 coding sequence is TGTGCCAGCAGCTCGCGACAGGCTGGAAACACCATATATTTT.

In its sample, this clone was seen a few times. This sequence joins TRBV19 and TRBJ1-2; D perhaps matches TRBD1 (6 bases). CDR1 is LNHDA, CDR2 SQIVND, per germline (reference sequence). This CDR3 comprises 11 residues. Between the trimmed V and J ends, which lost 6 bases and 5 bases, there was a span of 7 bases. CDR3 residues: CASSRGYGYTF. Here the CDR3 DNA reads TGTGCCAGTAGCAGGGGATATGGCTACACCTTC.

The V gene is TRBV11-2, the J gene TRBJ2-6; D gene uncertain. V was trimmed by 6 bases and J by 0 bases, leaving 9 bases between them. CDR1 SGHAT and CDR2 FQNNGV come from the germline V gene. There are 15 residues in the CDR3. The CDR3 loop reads CASSYTVSGANVLTF. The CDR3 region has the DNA TGTGCCAGCAGTTACACGGTCTCTGGGGCCAACGTCCTGACTTTC.

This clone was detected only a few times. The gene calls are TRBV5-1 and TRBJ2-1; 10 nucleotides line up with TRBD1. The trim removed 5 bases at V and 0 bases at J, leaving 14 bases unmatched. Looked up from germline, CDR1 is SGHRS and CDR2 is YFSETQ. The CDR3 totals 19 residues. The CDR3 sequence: CASRRSGQGLWSSYNEQFF. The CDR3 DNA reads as TGCGCCAGCAGACGCTCGGGACAGGGGCTATGGAGCTCCTACAATGAGCAGTTCTTC. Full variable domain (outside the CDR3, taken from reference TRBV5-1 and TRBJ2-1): KAGVTQTPRYLIKTRGQQVTLSCSPISGHRSVSWYQQTPGQGLQFLFEYFSETQRNKGNFPGRFSGRQFSNSRSEMNVSTLELGDSALYLCASRRSGQGLWSSYNEQFFGPGTRLTVL.